Presented here are 10 T cell receptor beta chains from one specimen sequenced in a study of blood T cell repertoires in COVID-19. Generated by immunoSEQ multiplex PCR, the TCRdb table keeps only in-frame clones and is missing some. This table holds about 110,000 clones, 88% found once. Specimen: peripheral blood. These receptors were collected from a woman in her 50s with acute or convalescent COVID-19.

The chain uses TRBV5-1 and TRBJ2-5; D ambiguous. Germline V gives CDR1 SGHRS, CDR2 YFSETQ. V lost 2 bases, J lost 13 bases, and 12 bases lay in between. CDR3 length: 11 residues. As DNA, the CDR3 is TGCGCCAGCAGCTTAAGCGTTGAGTGGTACTTC. It is translated as CASSLSVEWYF.

This clone was observed a handful of times. V and J are TRBV7-2 and TRBJ2-2; TRBD2 agrees at 8 bases. The CDR3 runs to 15 residues. Germline CDR1 SGHTA, CDR2 FQGNSA. The V segment lost 1 base and the J segment 4 bases; nucleotides outside the gene matches: 2. The CDR3 nucleotides are TGTGCCAGCAGCTTAGGACTAGCGCTCACCGGGGAGCTGTTTTTT. It encodes CASSLGLALTGELFF. The entire variable domain, with the rest obtained from reference TRBV7-2 and TRBJ2-2, is as follows: GAGVSQSPSNKVTEKGKDVELRCDPISGHTALYWYRQSLGQGLEFLIYFQGNSAPDKSGLPSDRFSAERTGGSVSTLTIQRTQQEDSAVYLCASSLGLALTGELFFGEGSRLTVL.

J is TRBJ2-5 and V is TRBV19, with 9 bases aligning to TRBD1. The germline V gene encodes CDR1 LNHDA and CDR2 SQIVND (reference sequence). Unmatched junction bases numbered 4, after V lost 5 bases and J lost 3 bases. This CDR3 is built from 14 residues. CDR3 in amino acids: CASSLGQGEETQYF. CDR3 nucleotide sequence: TGTGCCAGTAGTCTGGGACAGGGCGAAGAGACCCAGTACTTC.

The gene calls are TRBV3-1 (or the pseudogene TRBV3-2) and TRBJ2-7; 8 bases are shared with TRBD2. Per germline, CDR1 LGHDT and CDR2 YNNKEL (reference sequence). CDR3 length: 12 residues. V was pared by 6 bases and J by 6 bases, with 4 bases of the junction left unmatched. The DNA for the CDR3 is TGTGCCAGCAGTCGGACTAGCCGCGAGCAGTACTTC. Its protein product is CASSRTSREQYF.

The CDR3 DNA sequence: TGTGCCAGCAGCCAGGGACTAGCGGAGGGAGATACGCAGTATTTT. Encoded protein: CASSQGLAEGDTQYF. The chain recombines TRBV2 with TRBJ2-3, with 11 positions matching TRBD2. There are 15 residues in the CDR3. Germline assignment: CDR1 SNHLY and CDR2 FYNNEI. V was pared by 6 bases and J by 5 bases, with 7 bases of the junction left unmatched.

V is TRBV19 and J is TRBJ2-2; 8 positions agree with TRBD1. This CDR3 has 13 residues. Germline V lookup: CDR1 LNHDA, CDR2 SQIVND (reference sequence). With 8 bases clipped from V and 7 bases from J, the junction kept 6 bases outside the gene matches. The CDR3, as DNA: TGTGCCAGTCAGGGGGCCTTGATCGGGGAGCTGTTTTTT. Residues: CASQGALIGELFF.

This chain uses TRBV27 with TRBJ2-7; the match to TRBD1 covers 8 bases. This CDR3 is built from 13 residues. The germline V gene has CDR1 MNHEY and CDR2 SMNVEV (reference sequence). V dropped 6 bases and J dropped 12; count of bases not matched to a gene: 13. CDR3 sequence: CASRSTGGSLAYF. The CDR3 DNA is TGTGCCAGCAGGAGCACAGGGGGGTCCCTTGCGTACTTC.

This clone was seen once. The chain carries TRBV5-1 and TRBJ2-5; TRBD2 agrees at 7 bases. Trimming took 0 bases from V and 4 from J; bases not matched to a gene: 6. Germline assignment: CDR1 SGHRS and CDR2 YFSETQ. This CDR3 has 15 amino acids. The CDR3 DNA is TGCGCCAGCAGCTTGGATTTAAGACTAGCAGAGACCCAGTACTTC. As protein: CASSLDLRLAETQYF.

This rearrangement joins TRBV29-1 to TRBJ2-7; 7 bases map to TRBD1. The junction had 11 bases not matched to a gene; V was cut back by 5 bases and J by 7 bases. Germline V gene sequence: CDR1 SQVTM, CDR2 ANQGSEA. The CDR3 spans 13 residues. The CDR3 sequence: CSVLTGTFLEQYF. The CDR3 DNA reads TGCAGCGTTTTGACAGGGACCTTTCTAGAGCAGTACTTC.

This CDR3 is CASSPLGQTEAFF. CDR3 DNA: TGTGCCAGCTCACCCTTGGGGCAAACTGAAGCTTTCTTT. The V and J genes are TRBV18 and TRBJ1-1, with D possibly TRBD1 on 5 matching bases. There are 13 residues in the CDR3. V gave up 3 bases and J gave up 5 bases, with 10 bases separating them. Germline V gene sequence: CDR1 KGHSH, CDR2 LQKENI.